The TCR beta chain described here comes from a study of blood T cell repertoires in COVID-19. Profiled with immunoSEQ multiplex PCR; TCRdb holds only in-frame clones, not every one. The table lists 200,000 to 300,000 clones, around 85% of them singletons. CDR3 length equals 13 residues. CDR1 MNHEY and CDR2 SVGAGI come from the germline V gene. Trimming removed 3 bases at V and 4 bases at J, with 9 bases between. Sequenced input: peripheral blood. The rearrangement links TRBV6-5 to TRBJ1-2, with no clear D. The source is a woman at least 80 years old with acute or convalescent COVID-19. In DNA, the CDR3 is TGTGCCAGCAGTTATGGCAGTGGCTATGGCTACACCTTC. This translates into CASSYGSGYGYTF.